This TCR beta chain was sequenced in a study of blood T cells in healthy people across ages. Broader study findings: Considered underestimates were the diversity estimates obtained from one million T cells. TCR beta diversity correlated strongly with naive T cell percentage.

This clonotype was picked up a small number of times. Its target is unknown. A J-beta primer mix and a sample-barcoded 5' primer were used in a second PCR of roughly 6 to 12 cycles. TCRdb used MiXCR to reprocess the 5' RACE reads, holding one entry per CDR3 protein. The repertoire holds more than 650,000 distinct CDR3 sequences, with 22% as singletons. This CDR3 has 14 residues. Germline V gene lookup returns CDR1 ENHRY and CDR2 SYGVKD. Trimming at V came to 0 bases and at J to 9 bases, leaving 3 bases not matched to a gene. Sequencing used blood. V is TRBV10-3 and J is TRBJ2-1, with 9 nucleotides matching TRBD1. This receptor was taken from a man in his sixties or seventies in good health. CDR3 DNA: TGTGCCATCAGTGAGTCTACAGGGGGCCCTGAGCAGTTCTTC. Translation gives CAISESTGGPEQFF.